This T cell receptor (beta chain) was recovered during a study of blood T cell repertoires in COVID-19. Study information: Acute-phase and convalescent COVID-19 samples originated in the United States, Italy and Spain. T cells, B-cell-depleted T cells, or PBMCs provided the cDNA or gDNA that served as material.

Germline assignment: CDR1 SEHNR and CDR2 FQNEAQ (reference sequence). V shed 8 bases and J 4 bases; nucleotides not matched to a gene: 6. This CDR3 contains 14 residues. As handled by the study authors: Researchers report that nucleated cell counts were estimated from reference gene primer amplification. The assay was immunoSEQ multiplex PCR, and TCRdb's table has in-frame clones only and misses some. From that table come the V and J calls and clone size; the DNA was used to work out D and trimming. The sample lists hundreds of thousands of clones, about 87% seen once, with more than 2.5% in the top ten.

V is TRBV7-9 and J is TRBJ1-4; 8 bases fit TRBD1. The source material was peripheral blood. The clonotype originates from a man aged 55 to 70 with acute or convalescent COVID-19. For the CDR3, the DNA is TGTGCCAGCGCCTCCGGACAGGGTAATGAAAAACTGTTTTTT. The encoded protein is CASASGQGNEKLFF.